This T cell receptor beta chain was retrieved from a study of chemoradiotherapy in HPV16-positive cancers. Method: immunoSEQ multiplex PCR; TCRdb's copy keeps in-frame clones and lacks some. The sample yields thousands of clones, more than 85% seen once. With V trimmed by 2 bases and J by 4 bases, 11 bases remained unmatched. The CDR3 runs 17 residues. Germline CDR1 reads SNHLY; CDR2 reads FYNNEI. This TCR came from a human donor with HPV-associated anogenital cancer. This rearrangement joins TRBV2 to TRBJ2-1; 7 nucleotides match TRBD2. Material: tumor tissue, obtained from a patient who underwent chemoradiotherapy. The CDR3 protein is CASSENRPGGRYNEQFF. CDR3 in DNA: TGTGCCAGCAGTGAAAACCGCCCCGGGGGGAGATACAATGAGCAGTTCTTC.